This record covers a single T cell receptor beta chain. The specificity of this receptor is unknown. Base qualities are missing; no much larger clone stands one base away. The sample originates from a study of T cells after yellow fever vaccination (dated by TCRdb to about 2019). About the full investigation: The SMART-Seq v4 Ultra Low Input RNA kit was used to prepare libraries from fractions with low cell numbers. Bulk TCR alpha and beta repertoires were sequenced longitudinally to track T-cell clones before and after primary and booster YFV17D yellow fever vaccination. Two healthy male donors, one aged 18 to 29 and one aged 30 to 39 years, were included in the cohort. Bulk PBMC replicates and cell subsets were isolated from blood drawn at multiple timepoints before and after both primary and secondary immunization. The study at large found these results: A small share of clonotypes was detected in both CD4 and CD8 compartments, with the overlap likely arising from convergent recombination. The secondary T-cell response was weaker than the primary response but faster, peaking on day 5 instead of day 15. Most clones expanded after primary vaccination were re-detected after the booster (almost 97% of CD4 and 88% of CD8), suggesting broad memory maintenance. Computational filtering was required because FACS-sorted repertoires could contain abundant contaminating clonotypes from the bulk population. Only two donors were included in the study, so the extent to which the findings can be generalized is limited.

The label giving this sample's treatment or condition can be read as: live attenuated yellow fever vaccine strain. At each blood-draw timepoint, two biological replicates of bulk PBMCs were collected. PBMCs were isolated from peripheral blood using a standard Ficoll-Paque protocol. TriZol was used to extract RNA from bulk PBMCs, CD4 and CD8 fractions, and dextramer-positive and dextramer-negative fractions. The CDR3 sequence holds 10 residues, the cysteine and phenylalanine included. Solely the CDR3 DNA is kept, with 30 bases framed from the first base. CDR1 and CDR2, per the germline V gene, are SQVTM and ANQGSEA. Synthesis of TCR cDNA relied on 5'RACE template switching, a step that introduced a universal primer site along with unique molecular identifiers. cDNA synthesis was primed from both the TCR alpha and TCR beta constant segments. Library amplification used two PCR steps, and the second PCR step added sample barcodes and sequencing adapters. Sequencing of libraries was performed on Illumina HiSeq 2500 (2x100 bp) or NovaSeq (2x150 bp). From the authors' description of their analysis: Demultiplexing of reads and collapsing into UMI consensus sequences were performed with MIGEC, and V(D)J alignment was carried out with MiXCR. Clonotypes responding to the vaccine were identified with edgeR on replicate PBMC samples, with the criteria of FDR below 0.01 and a log2 fold change above 5 up to day 15. Each bulk clonotype received a CD4 or CD8 identity based on whether the sequenced CD4 or CD8 repertoire contained that clonotype at higher abundance. TCRdb applied fastp at Q25 and MiXCR to the public reads, then kept only in-frame beta chains. Each entry is one CDR3 protein sequence, shown with its most common DNA and genes. None of the V and J calls come from the authors' own analysis; TCRdb made them. This sample holds about 550,000 distinct CDR3 sequences; about 19% were observed only once. Approximately 14% of the sample is taken by the ten largest.

The sequence came from a man aged 30 to 45 who received the YFV17D yellow fever vaccine. The sequence links TRBV29-1 to TRBJ2-1; TRBD1 is possibly the D segment (6 matching bases). Specimen: PBMCs, collected 15 days after the yellow fever booster vaccination. The DNA sequence is TGCAATATACAGGGCAATGAGCAGTTCTTC. The resulting protein is CNIQGNEQFF.